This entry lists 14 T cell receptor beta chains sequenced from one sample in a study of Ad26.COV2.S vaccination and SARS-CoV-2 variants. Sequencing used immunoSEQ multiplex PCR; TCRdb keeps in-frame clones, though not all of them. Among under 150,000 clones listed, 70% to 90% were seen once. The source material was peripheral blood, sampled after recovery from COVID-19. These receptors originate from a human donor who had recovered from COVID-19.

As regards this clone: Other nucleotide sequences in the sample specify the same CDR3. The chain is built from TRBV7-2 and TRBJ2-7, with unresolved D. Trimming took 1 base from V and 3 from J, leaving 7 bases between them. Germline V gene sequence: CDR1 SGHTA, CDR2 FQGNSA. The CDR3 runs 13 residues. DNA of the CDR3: TGTGCCAGCAGCTTAGTTCAGGACTACGAGCAGTACTTC. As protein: CASSLVQDYEQYF.

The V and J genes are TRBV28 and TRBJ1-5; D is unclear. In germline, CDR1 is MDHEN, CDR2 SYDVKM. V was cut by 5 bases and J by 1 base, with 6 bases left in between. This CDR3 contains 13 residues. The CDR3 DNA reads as TGTGCCAGCAGTCCCTCGAGCAATCAGCCCCAGCATTTT. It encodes CASSPSSNQPQHF.

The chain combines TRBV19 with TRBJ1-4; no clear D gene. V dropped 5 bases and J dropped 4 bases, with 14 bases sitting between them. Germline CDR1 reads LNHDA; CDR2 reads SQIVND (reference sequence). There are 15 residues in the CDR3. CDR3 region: CASSGTGSLNEKLFF. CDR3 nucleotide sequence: TGTGCCAGTAGTGGTACCGGGAGCCTTAATGAAAAACTGTTTTTT. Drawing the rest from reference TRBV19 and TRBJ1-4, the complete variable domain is DGGITQSPKYLFRKEGQNVTLSCEQNLNHDAMYWYRQDPGQGLRLIYYSQIVNDFQKGDIAEGYSVSREKKESFPLTVTSAQKNPTAFYLCASSGTGSLNEKLFFGSGTQLSVL.

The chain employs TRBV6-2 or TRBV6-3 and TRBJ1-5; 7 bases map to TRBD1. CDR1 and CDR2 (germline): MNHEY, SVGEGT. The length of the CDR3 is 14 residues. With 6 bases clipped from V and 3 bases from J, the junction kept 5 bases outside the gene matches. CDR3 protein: CASSSGQINQPQHF. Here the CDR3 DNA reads TGTGCCAGCAGCTCGGGACAGATCAATCAGCCCCAGCATTTT.

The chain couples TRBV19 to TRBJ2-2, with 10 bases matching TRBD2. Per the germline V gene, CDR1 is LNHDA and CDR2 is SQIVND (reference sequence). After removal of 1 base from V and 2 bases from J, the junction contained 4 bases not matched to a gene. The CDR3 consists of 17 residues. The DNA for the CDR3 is TGTGCCAGTAGTATAGGGGCTAGCGGGGGAAACACCGGGGAGCTGTTTTTT. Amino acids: CASSIGASGGNTGELFF.

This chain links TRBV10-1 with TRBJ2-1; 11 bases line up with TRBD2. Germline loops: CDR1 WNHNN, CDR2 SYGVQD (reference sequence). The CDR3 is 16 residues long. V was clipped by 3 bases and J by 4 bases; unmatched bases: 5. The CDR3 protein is CASSEKTSGGYNEQFF. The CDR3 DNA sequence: TGCGCCAGCAGTGAAAAAACTAGCGGGGGTTACAATGAGCAGTTCTTC.

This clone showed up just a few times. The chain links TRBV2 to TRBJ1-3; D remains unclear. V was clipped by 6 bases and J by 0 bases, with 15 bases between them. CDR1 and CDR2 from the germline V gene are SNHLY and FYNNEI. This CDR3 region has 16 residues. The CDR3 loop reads CASRVGRSSSGNTIYF. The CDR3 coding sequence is TGTGCCAGCAGGGTCGGACGTTCGAGCTCTGGAAACACCATATATTTT.

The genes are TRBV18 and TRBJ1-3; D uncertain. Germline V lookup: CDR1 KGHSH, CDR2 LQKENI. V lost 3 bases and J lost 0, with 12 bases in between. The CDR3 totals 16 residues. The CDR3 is CASSPGSGSSGNTIYF. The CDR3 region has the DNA TGTGCCAGCTCACCGGGTTCTGGGTCCTCTGGAAACACCATATATTTT.

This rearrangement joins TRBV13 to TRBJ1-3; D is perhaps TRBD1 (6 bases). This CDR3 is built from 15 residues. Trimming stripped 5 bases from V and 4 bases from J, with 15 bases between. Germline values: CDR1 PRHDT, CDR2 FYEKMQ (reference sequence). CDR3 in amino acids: CASSEQGSKGNTIYF. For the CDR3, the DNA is TGTGCCAGCAGCGAACAGGGTTCGAAAGGAAACACCATATATTTT.

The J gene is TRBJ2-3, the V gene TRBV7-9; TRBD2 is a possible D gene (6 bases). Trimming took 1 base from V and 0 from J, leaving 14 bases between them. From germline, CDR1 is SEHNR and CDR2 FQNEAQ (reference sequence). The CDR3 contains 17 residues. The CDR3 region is CASSLGPGGSSTDTQYF. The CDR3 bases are TGTGCCAGCAGCTTAGGGCCCGGAGGGTCCAGCACAGATACGCAGTATTTT.

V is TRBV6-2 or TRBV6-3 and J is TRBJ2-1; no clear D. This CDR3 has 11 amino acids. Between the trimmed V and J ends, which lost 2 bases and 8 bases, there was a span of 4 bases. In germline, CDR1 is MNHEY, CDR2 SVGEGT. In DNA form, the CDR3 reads TGTGCCAGCAGTTACAGCCATGAGCAGTTCTTC. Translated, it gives CASSYSHEQFF.

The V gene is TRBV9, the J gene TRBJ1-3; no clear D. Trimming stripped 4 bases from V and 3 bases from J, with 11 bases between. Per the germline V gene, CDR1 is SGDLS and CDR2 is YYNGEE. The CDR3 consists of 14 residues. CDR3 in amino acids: CASSPRSSGNTIYF. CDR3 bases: TGTGCCAGCAGCCCCAGGTCCAGTGGAAACACCATATATTTT.

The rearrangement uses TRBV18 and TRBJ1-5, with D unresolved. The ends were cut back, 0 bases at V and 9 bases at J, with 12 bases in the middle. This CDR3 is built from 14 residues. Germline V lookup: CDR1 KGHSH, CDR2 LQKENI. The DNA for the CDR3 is TGTGCCAGCTCACCACCGTCTTCTCCCGGGCCCCAGCATTTT. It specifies CASSPPSSPGPQHF.

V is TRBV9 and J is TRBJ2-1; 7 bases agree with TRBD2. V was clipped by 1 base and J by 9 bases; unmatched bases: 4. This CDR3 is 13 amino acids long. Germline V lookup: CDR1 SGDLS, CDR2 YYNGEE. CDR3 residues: CASSVWGEGEQFF. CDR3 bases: TGTGCCAGCAGCGTATGGGGGGAGGGTGAGCAGTTCTTC. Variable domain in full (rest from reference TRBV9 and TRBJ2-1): DSGVTQTPKHLITATGQRVTLRCSPRSGDLSVYWYQQSLDQGLQFLIQYYNGEERAKGNILERFSAQQFPDLHSELNLSSLELGDSALYFCASSVWGEGEQFFGPGTRLTVL.